These T cell receptor beta chains were read from a single sample in a study of blood T cell repertoires in COVID-19. The table came from immunoSEQ multiplex PCR; TCRdb's copy has only in-frame clones and leaves some out. The table lists around 300,000 clones, roughly 87% of them singletons. The sample taken for sequencing was peripheral blood. All receptors come from a human donor in a cohort sampled during active COVID-19. Both conserved end residues are part of each CDR3.

v_call: TRBV5-4; j_call: TRBJ1-2; cdr3_aa: CASSEGYGYTF
v_call: TRBV3-1/TRBV3-2; j_call: TRBJ2-2; cdr3_aa: CASSLNGGGELFF
v_call: TRBV7-2; j_call: TRBJ2-7; cdr3_aa: CASSLAPGQGYEQYF
v_call: TRBV13; j_call: TRBJ1-6; cdr3_aa: CASSFGQGGSPLHF
v_call: TRBV5-1; j_call: TRBJ2-7; cdr3_aa: CASKNRQGDPYEQYF
v_call: TRBV12-3/TRBV12-4; j_call: TRBJ1-6; cdr3_aa: CASSALEGSPLHF
v_call: TRBV4-3; j_call: TRBJ2-6; cdr3_aa: CAGYGEGQGAFGANVLTF
v_call: TRBV6-4; j_call: TRBJ2-3; cdr3_aa: CASSDSQGNTDTQYF
v_call: TRBV11-2; j_call: TRBJ1-3; cdr3_aa: CASSLELRYSGNTIYF
v_call: TRBV5-4; j_call: TRBJ1-2; cdr3_aa: CASSWEPTGEGYTF
v_call: TRBV2; j_call: TRBJ2-1; cdr3_aa: CASKGLYNEQFF
v_call: TRBV7-9; j_call: TRBJ1-1; cdr3_aa: CASSLASGGKTEAFF
v_call: TRBV5-1; j_call: TRBJ1-2; cdr3_aa: CASSPPRQGNYGYTF
v_call: TRBV4-3; j_call: TRBJ2-5; cdr3_aa: CASSQETNSGSAAVRETQYF
v_call: TRBV27; j_call: TRBJ2-5; cdr3_aa: CASSDRGFSETQYF
v_call: TRBV7-9; j_call: TRBJ2-5; cdr3_aa: CASSLGQGDQTQYF
v_call: TRBV6-5; j_call: TRBJ2-7; cdr3_aa: CATSSRTGGYEQYF
v_call: TRBV15; j_call: TRBJ1-5; cdr3_aa: CATSPRTDNQPQHF
v_call: TRBV11-3; j_call: TRBJ2-2; cdr3_aa: CASSFRGNTGELFF
v_call: TRBV5-1; j_call: TRBJ2-1; cdr3_aa: CASAPQRPNNEQFF
v_call: TRBV9; j_call: TRBJ2-5; cdr3_aa: CASSVGQGGETQYF
v_call: TRBV6-5; j_call: TRBJ1-1; cdr3_aa: CASSYSQASGTEAFF
v_call: TRBV28; j_call: TRBJ2-1; cdr3_aa: CASKPSGLYNEQFF
v_call: TRBV28; j_call: TRBJ2-7; cdr3_aa: CASNLQGASEQYF
v_call: TRBV12-1; j_call: TRBJ2-3; cdr3_aa: CASSPRGTQYF
v_call: TRBV19; j_call: TRBJ2-2; cdr3_aa: CASRRPAGTGELFF
v_call: TRBV15; j_call: TRBJ1-5; cdr3_aa: CATSRDPGGNQPQHF
v_call: TRBV30; j_call: TRBJ1-3; cdr3_aa: CAWEGTGIYF
v_call: TRBV7-2; j_call: TRBJ2-7; cdr3_aa: CASSLAHSSVGNEQYF
v_call: TRBV13; j_call: TRBJ2-1; cdr3_aa: CATTRRNTNEQFF
v_call: TRBV28; j_call: TRBJ1-2; cdr3_aa: CASIGALSYGYTF
v_call: TRBV7-3; j_call: TRBJ2-1; cdr3_aa: CASSLTPGVRQNEQFF
v_call: TRBV4-2; j_call: TRBJ2-5; cdr3_aa: CASSKGTSGRETQYF
v_call: TRBV2; j_call: TRBJ2-3; cdr3_aa: CASSQLWGADTQYF
v_call: TRBV7-3; j_call: TRBJ2-1; cdr3_aa: CASSPGQVNEQFF
v_call: TRBV6-4; j_call: TRBJ1-5; cdr3_aa: CASTDIGGAKEPQHF
v_call: TRBV6-6; j_call: TRBJ2-7; cdr3_aa: CASHGGYSYEQYF
v_call: TRBV30; j_call: TRBJ1-1; cdr3_aa: CAWSQSGGEAFF
v_call: TRBV18; j_call: TRBJ1-4; cdr3_aa: CASSPFLTGGGEKLFF
v_call: TRBV7-9; j_call: TRBJ1-4; cdr3_aa: CASSLRGIEKLFF
v_call: TRBV2; j_call: TRBJ1-5; cdr3_aa: CASSGPGQGGRPQHF
v_call: TRBV19; j_call: TRBJ2-2; cdr3_aa: CASTALAGGIGELFF
v_call: TRBV19; j_call: TRBJ1-5; cdr3_aa: CASSPEDRGGNQPQHF
v_call: TRBV19; j_call: TRBJ1-5; cdr3_aa: CASSTTWTGYQPQHF
v_call: TRBV7-9; j_call: TRBJ2-1; cdr3_aa: CASSRLATHNEQFF
v_call: TRBV7-2; j_call: TRBJ1-5; cdr3_aa: CASSRDWARNQPQHF
v_call: TRBV25-1; j_call: TRBJ1-4; cdr3_aa: CASSAGVGEKLFF
v_call: TRBV9; j_call: TRBJ2-3; cdr3_aa: CASNSKSTDTQYF
v_call: TRBV2; j_call: TRBJ1-5; cdr3_aa: CASRQNSNQPQHF
v_call: TRBV7-2; j_call: TRBJ1-1; cdr3_aa: CASSAHRGETAEAFF
v_call: TRBV6-5; j_call: TRBJ2-5; cdr3_aa: CASSGLGLQTQYF
v_call: TRBV19; j_call: TRBJ2-7; cdr3_aa: CASSPGQAREQYF
v_call: TRBV7-2; j_call: TRBJ1-6; cdr3_aa: CASSSDRGHNSPLHF
v_call: TRBV27; j_call: TRBJ2-7; cdr3_aa: CASSLSYPSGSTYEQYF
v_call: TRBV20-1; j_call: TRBJ2-7; cdr3_aa: CSGSTAYEQYF
v_call: TRBV13; j_call: TRBJ2-3; cdr3_aa: CASSVQGLAAGPDTQYF
v_call: TRBV7-2; j_call: TRBJ1-1; cdr3_aa: CASSLMGQMNTEAFF